This T cell receptor beta chain was identified in a study of early T cells in non-severe SARS-CoV-2 infection. Turning to the study itself: The study sequenced bulk RNA from unsorted whole blood, with chains unpaired.

The CDR3 loop spans 16 amino acids. Germline V lookup: CDR1 MNHEY, CDR2 SMNVEV (reference sequence). Between the trimmed V and J ends, which lost 3 bases and 0 bases, there was a span of 12 bases. Study conclusions and caveats: The VDJdb matching leaned toward anti-spike CD8 responses and overlooked private and CD4 specificities.

As part of library construction, unique molecular identifiers were attached to individual cDNA molecules. MiXCR, applied by TCRdb to the 5' RACE reads, yields one record per CDR3 protein. The profile covers over 50,000 distinct CDR3 sequences, with approximately 12% appearing a single time and 2.9% taken by the ten largest. This clonotype was detected only a few times. Antigen: not known. The sample comprised whole blood. This sequence originates from an adult who was a healthcare worker with PCR-confirmed SARS-CoV-2 infection or an uninfected control (not recorded which). The V gene is TRBV27, the J gene TRBJ2-4, with a weak D call TRBD1 (5 bases). The DNA for the CDR3 is TGTGCCAGCAGTTTGCAGACAGAACTAGCCAAAAACATTCAGTACTTC. Translation: CASSLQTELAKNIQYF.